Below, one T cell receptor (beta chain) is given with its context. This entry comes from a study of blood T cell repertoires in COVID-19. Whole-study context: Whether acute or convalescent, the COVID-19 samples came from the United States, Italy and Spain. T cells, B-cell-depleted T cells, or PBMCs supplied cDNA or gDNA.

Some clones are missing from TCRdb's copy, which holds only in-frame ones; the method was immunoSEQ multiplex PCR. The table records about 180,000 clones, roughly 87% of them present only once. Germline-derived CDR1 and CDR2 are SGHTA and FQGNSA. Trimming took off 3 bases at V and 0 bases at J, with 9 bases between the two ends. This CDR3 has 15 amino acids. Study members were between roughly 18 and 89 years old and lived in around 24 US regions. Assignments of participants to cohorts depended upon their own reported clinical history. Input material: PBMCs or T cells enriched from blood (not recorded which). The source is a woman aged 40 to 49 with acute COVID-19. This sequence joins TRBV7-2 and TRBJ1-5, with a possible D match to TRBD1 (5 bases). The DNA for the CDR3 is TGTGCCAGCAGCTTGACAGCTTATAGCAATCAGCCCCAGCATTTT. This codes for CASSLTAYSNQPQHF.